A selection of T cell receptor beta chains follows, all from one sample in a study of blood T cell repertoires in COVID-19. Profiled with immunoSEQ multiplex PCR; TCRdb holds only in-frame clones, not every one. There are 180,000 or so clones in the sample; 75% to 90% occur only once, and more than 5.5% lies in the top ten. The sequenced sample was PBMCs or T cells enriched from blood (not recorded which). The receptors come from a man between 40 and 49 years old who had recovered from COVID-19. Each CDR3 is given with its conserved first and last residue. D genes are given only for firm matches. Clone sizes are given selectively: once, few, many, or a class where the clone is expanded.

V,J,size,D,CDR3,DNA
TRBV3-1/TRBV3-2,TRBJ1-2,NA,NA,CASSQGGGRDGYTF,TGTGCCAGCAGCCAAGGAGGGGGAAGGGATGGCTACACCTTC
TRBV5-1,TRBJ2-5,NA,NA,CASSSGFRGGETQYF,TGCGCCAGCAGCTCGGGTTTTCGGGGTGGGGAGACCCAGTACTTC
TRBV19,TRBJ1-5,NA,NA,CASSIFQYSNQPQHF,TGTGCCAGTAGTATTTTTCAGTATAGCAATCAGCCCCAGCATTTT
TRBV5-8,TRBJ2-3,few,TRBD2,CASSLGLAGGVTRTDTQYF,TGTGCCAGCAGCTTGGGGCTAGCGGGAGGAGTTACGCGCACAGATACGCAGTATTTT
TRBV29-1,TRBJ1-2,NA,NA,CSVVTGGRDGYTF,TGCAGCGTTGTGACAGGCGGTCGTGATGGCTACACCTTC
TRBV2,TRBJ1-1,NA,TRBD1,CASRITGEAKATEAFF,TGTGCCAGCAGAATTACAGGGGAAGCTAAGGCCACTGAAGCTTTCTTT
TRBV24-1,TRBJ2-4,NA,TRBD1,CATSEGQGQNIQYF,TGTGCCACCAGTGAAGGACAGGGGCAAAACATTCAGTACTTC
TRBV19,TRBJ1-1,NA,TRBD1,CASTQGARNTEAFF,TGTGCCAGTACCCAGGGGGCGCGAAACACTGAAGCTTTCTTT
TRBV11-3,TRBJ1-1,NA,NA,CASSLGGKNTEAFF,TGTGCCAGCAGCTTAGGAGGGAAGAACACTGAAGCTTTCTTT
TRBV28,TRBJ2-5,NA,NA,CASSPYSPWETQYF,TGTGCCAGCAGTCCCTACTCGCCCTGGGAGACCCAGTACTTC
TRBV18,TRBJ2-7,NA,TRBD2,CASSPDASGGAGEQYF,TGTGCCAGCTCACCCGACGCTAGCGGGGGGGCCGGCGAGCAGTACTTC
TRBV29-1,TRBJ1-1,NA,NA,CSVEPGRTEAFF,TGCAGCGTTGAACCAGGCCGGACTGAAGCTTTCTTT
TRBV3-1/TRBV3-2,TRBJ2-7,NA,NA,CASSRGVGFEQYF,TGTGCCAGCAGCCGGGGCGTGGGGTTCGAGCAGTACTTC
TRBV18,TRBJ1-1,NA,TRBD1,CASSTQGMNTEAFF,TGTGCCAGCTCAACACAGGGGATGAACACTGAAGCTTTCTTT
TRBV7-9,TRBJ1-5,NA,NA,CASSSGRTNQPQHF,TGTGCCAGCAGTTCCGGGAGAACAAATCAGCCCCAGCATTTT
TRBV30,TRBJ2-7,NA,NA,CAWSVLPVSYEQYF,TGTGCCTGGAGTGTATTACCGGTGTCCTACGAGCAGTACTTC